The TCR beta chain under discussion was sequenced for a study of early T cells in non-severe SARS-CoV-2 infection. Study background: Sequencing of bulk RNA from unsorted whole blood was done, without chain pairing.

This clonotype was observed at least ten times. Its cognate antigen is unknown. Study observations and caveats: VDJdb matching favored anti-spike CD8 responses, missing private and CD4 specificities.

Separate cDNA molecules each had unique molecular identifiers attached to them. From the 5' RACE reads, TCRdb called clonotypes with MiXCR, one entry per CDR3 protein. The sample lists under 140,000 distinct CDR3 sequences, 10% to 15% occurring once. Germline V gene data show CDR1 as MDHEN and CDR2 as SYDVKM. This CDR3 region has 14 residues. J was trimmed by 2 bases and V by 2 bases; bases with no gene match: 1. The receptor was isolated from an adult who was a healthcare worker with PCR-confirmed SARS-CoV-2 infection or an uninfected control (not recorded which). This specimen consisted of whole blood, obtained at baseline. The gene calls are TRBV28 and TRBJ2-7; TRBD2 matches 9 bases. Here the CDR3 reads CASSLGGRAYEQYF. The CDR3 region has the DNA TGTGCCAGCAGTTTAGGCGGGAGGGCCTACGAGCAGTACTTC.